This TCR beta chain was found in a study of T cells after somatic rescue of genetic block. CDR1 and CDR2 (germline): MNHEY, SVGAGI. The V gene lost 6 bases and the J gene lost 9 bases, with 12 bases spanning the gap. The CDR3 spans 12 residues. Libraries were prepared by immunoSEQ multiplex PCR; TCRdb keeps only in-frame clonotypes and omits some of them. Among around 52,000 clones listed, 95% to 96% were seen once. The sequence was collected from a child younger than two. The specimen sequenced was peripheral blood mononuclear cells (PBMCs). The chain uses TRBV6-5 and TRBJ2-1, with a tentative D call TRBD1 (6 bases). Here the CDR3 DNA reads TGTGCCAGCAGCGAGCCCAGGGGTGAGCAGTTCTTC. Translation gives CASSEPRGEQFF.